This T cell receptor (beta chain) derives from a study of T cell changes during pregnancy in multiple sclerosis. Libraries were prepared by immunoSEQ multiplex PCR; TCRdb keeps only in-frame clonotypes and omits some of them. The sample consists of roughly 40,000 clones, roughly nine tenths of them appearing once. This clone was detected only once. Trimming shortened V by 7 bases and J by 5 bases, and 18 bases separated the two germline ends. This CDR3 has 14 residues. The germline gives CDR1 SGHRS, CDR2 YFSETQ. The source material was CD4+ T cells from peripheral blood mononuclear cells, sampled after pregnancy. V and J are TRBV5-1 and TRBJ1-2; weak D call: TRBD1 (6 bases). The sequence was obtained from a female donor with multiple sclerosis, enrolled in a pregnancy study. The CDR3 loop reads CASRNTPQGYGYTF. DNA for the CDR3: TGCGCCAGCCGCAATACCCCTCAGGGGTATGGCTACACCTTC. Together with reference TRBV5-1 and TRBJ1-2, the CDR3 gives the full variable domain: KAGVTQTPRYLIKTRGQQVTLSCSPISGHRSVSWYQQTPGQGLQFLFEYFSETQRNKGNFPGRFSGRQFSNSRSEMNVSTLELGDSALYLCASRNTPQGYGYTFGSGTRLTVV.